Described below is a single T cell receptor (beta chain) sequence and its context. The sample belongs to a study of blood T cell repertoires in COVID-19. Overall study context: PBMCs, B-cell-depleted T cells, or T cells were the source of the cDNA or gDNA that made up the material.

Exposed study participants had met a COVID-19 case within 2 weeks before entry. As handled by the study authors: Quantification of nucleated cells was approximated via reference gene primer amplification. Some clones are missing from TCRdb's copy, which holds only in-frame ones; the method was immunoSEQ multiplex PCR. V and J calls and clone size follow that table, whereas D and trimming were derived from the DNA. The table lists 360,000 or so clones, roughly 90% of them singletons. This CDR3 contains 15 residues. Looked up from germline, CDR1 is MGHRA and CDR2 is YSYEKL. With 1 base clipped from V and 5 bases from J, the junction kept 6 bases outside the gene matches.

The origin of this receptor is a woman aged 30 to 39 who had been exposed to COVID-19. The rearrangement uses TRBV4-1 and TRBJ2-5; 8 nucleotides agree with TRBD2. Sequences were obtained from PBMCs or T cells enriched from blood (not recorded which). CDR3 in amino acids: CASSQAGTREETQYF. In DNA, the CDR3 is TGCGCCAGCAGCCAAGCCGGGACTAGAGAGGAGACCCAGTACTTC.